The 16 T cell receptor beta chains below come from one sample, sequenced in a study of OX40 agonist ivuxolimab in advanced cancers. Receptors were amplified or captured by the immunoSEQ multiplex PCR assay. TCRdb retrieved this table from immuneACCESS and kept in-frame rearrangements only. Not all clones are present; in checked studies, unresolved V genes account for under half, and no reason is known for the remainder. The sample includes about 39,000 clones, with 81% observed a single time. Roughly 2.5% of the sample belongs to the ten largest clones. The material sequenced was CD4+ or CD8+ T cells sorted from blood, taken in a trial of the OX40 agonist ivuxolimab. All receptors derive from an adult with an advanced solid tumor such as melanoma, head and neck, liver or kidney cancer.

This chain joins TRBV7-9 and TRBJ1-2; 8 bases are shared with TRBD1. The CDR3 loop spans 15 amino acids. Per the germline V gene, CDR1 is SEHNR and CDR2 is FQNEAQ (reference sequence). V shed 5 bases, J shed 4 bases, and the junction held 9 bases outside the gene matches. This chain's CDR3 is CASSLGTGHAYGYTF. CDR3 nucleotides: TGTGCCAGCAGCCTCGGGACAGGCCATGCCTATGGCTACACCTTC.

The rearrangement uses TRBV13 and TRBJ1-2; 8 bases are shared with TRBD1. The CDR3 spans 13 residues. J lost 4 bases, V lost 3 bases, and 1 base had no gene match. Germline V gene data show CDR1 as PRHDT and CDR2 as FYEKMQ (reference sequence). This CDR3 is CASSLDRVYGYTF. In DNA, the CDR3 is TGTGCCAGCAGCTTGGACAGGGTCTATGGCTACACCTTC. Supplemented by reference TRBV13 and TRBJ1-2, the full variable domain reads AAGVIQSPRHLIKEKRETATLKCYPIPRHDTVYWYQQGPGQDPQFLISFYEKMQSDKGSIPDRFSAQQFSDYHSELNMSSLELGDSALYFCASSLDRVYGYTFGSGTRLTVV.

V is TRBV2 and J is TRBJ1-1; D not certain. Deletions cut 6 bases from V and 4 bases from J, with 12 bases between. This CDR3 is built from 13 residues. Germline V gene data show CDR1 as SNHLY and CDR2 as FYNNEI. The DNA of the CDR3 is TGTGCCAGCAGCCGGGGAGTTTCCACTGAAGCTTTCTTT. This codes for CASSRGVSTEAFF.

This chain uses TRBV27 with TRBJ2-5; 11 bases match TRBD2. Germline assignment: CDR1 MNHEY and CDR2 SMNVEV (reference sequence). The CDR3 spans 15 residues. Trimming at V came to 5 bases and at J to 4 bases, leaving 6 bases not matched to a gene. CDR3 DNA sequence: TGTGCCAGCAGTCTTTTAGCGGGAGGGGCAGAGACCCAGTACTTC. Protein: CASSLLAGGAETQYF.

This sequence joins TRBV27 and TRBJ2-5; D perhaps matches TRBD1 (5 bases). The V gene lost 5 bases and the J gene lost 1 base, with 11 bases spanning the gap. CDR1 MNHEY and CDR2 SMNVEV come from the germline V gene (reference sequence). The CDR3 runs to 14 residues. The CDR3 spells CASSRGRFQETQYF. The DNA for the CDR3 is TGTGCCAGCAGTAGGGGTCGGTTCCAAGAGACCCAGTACTTC.

In the case of this clone: The junction departs from germline at one end; a sequencing error may be responsible. The chain uses TRBV11-2 and TRBJ1-2, with D unresolved. The CDR3 totals 13 residues. Germline-derived CDR1 and CDR2 are SGHAT and FQNNGV. The chain's CDR3 is CASTLAYEYGYTF. DNA of the CDR3: TGTGCCAGCACCTTAGCCTACGAATATGGCTACACCTTC.

The chain employs TRBV6-1 and TRBJ2-3, with a possible D match to TRBD2 (5 bases). V dropped 1 base and J dropped 3 bases, with 20 bases sitting between them. The CDR3 is 18 residues long. The V gene's germline CDR1 is MNHNS and CDR2 SASEGT. In DNA, the CDR3 is TGTGCCAGCAGTGAAGAGAAGTTGGGGAGTCGGGTTACAGATACGCAGTATTTT. Residues: CASSEEKLGSRVTDTQYF.

V usage is TRBV5-4 and J usage is TRBJ1-1, with TRBD1 matching over 7 bases. J lost 4 bases, V lost 4 bases, and 7 bases had no gene match. The length of the CDR3 is 14 residues. The germline V gene has CDR1 SGHNT and CDR2 YYREEE (reference sequence). The CDR3 here is CASSPDRSFTEAFF. The CDR3 DNA reads as TGTGCCAGCAGCCCGGACAGGTCCTTCACTGAAGCTTTCTTT. The entire variable domain, with the rest obtained from reference TRBV5-4 and TRBJ1-1, is as follows: ETGVTQSPTHLIKTRGQQVTLRCSSQSGHNTVSWYQQALGQGPQFIFQYYREEENGRGNFPPRFSGLQFPNYSSELNVNALELDDSALYLCASSPDRSFTEAFFGQGTRLTVV.

The gene calls are TRBV6-5 and TRBJ1-1; possible D gene TRBD1, 5 bases. Trimming cost V 2 bases and J 5 bases, with 9 bases left between them. The CDR3 runs 13 residues. Germline V gives CDR1 MNHEY, CDR2 SVGAGI. The DNA of the CDR3 is TGTGCCAGCAGTTACGGGGGTACGACTGAAGCTTTCTTT. This sequence encodes CASSYGGTTEAFF.

The rearrangement uses TRBV14 and TRBJ2-7, with 9 bases lining up with TRBD2. V shed 4 bases and J 0 bases; nucleotides not matched to a gene: 13. The CDR3 covers 18 residues. CDR1 is SGHDN and CDR2 is FVKESK in the germline V gene. The CDR3 region has the DNA TGTGCCAGCAGCCCCCGCCCCTCACTAGCGGGTCTCTCCTACGAGCAGTACTTC. This translates into CASSPRPSLAGLSYEQYF.

The chain couples TRBV5-6 to TRBJ1-4, with 7 bases matching TRBD1. The CDR3 extends over 15 amino acids. The junction had 6 bases not matched to a gene; V was cut back by 4 bases and J by 3 bases. The V gene's germline CDR1 is SGHDT and CDR2 YYEEEE. DNA for the CDR3: TGTGCCAGCAGCGGGCCCGGGACAGCTAATGAAAAACTGTTTTTT. Translated, it gives CASSGPGTANEKLFF.

This clone occurred a few times. The chain recombines TRBV6-5 with TRBJ1-2; D gene ambiguous. CDR1 and CDR2 (germline): MNHEY, SVGAGI. V gave up 6 bases and J gave up 4 bases, with 15 bases separating them. This CDR3 has 14 amino acids. Written as DNA, the CDR3 is TGTGCCAGCAGCACCCCTGTCACGTTCTATGGCTACACCTTC. It encodes CASSTPVTFYGYTF.

This clone was seen only a few times. As DNA, the CDR3 is TGTGCCAGCTCACCGCTACCGACTAGCGGGAGGGAAGAGACCCAGTACTTC. It codes for CASSPLPTSGREETQYF. This rearrangement joins TRBV18 to TRBJ2-5; TRBD2 agrees at 14 bases. This CDR3 region has 17 residues. After removal of 3 bases from V and 3 bases from J, the junction contained 6 bases not matched to a gene. Germline V gives CDR1 KGHSH, CDR2 LQKENI.

This chain uses TRBV5-1 with TRBJ1-2, with D unclear. V was pared by 4 bases and J by 10 bases, with 20 bases between. Germline-derived CDR1 and CDR2 are SGHRS and YFSETQ. The CDR3 covers 14 residues. CDR3 nucleotide sequence: TGCGCCAGCAGCCGGACGTCCCCCGAGCGAGACTACACCTTC. Protein sequence: CASSRTSPERDYTF.

The chain recombines TRBV10-3 with TRBJ1-1; TRBD1 matches 11 bases. Germline CDR1 is ENHRY and CDR2 is SYGVKD. The CDR3 runs to 16 residues. Trimming at V came to 5 bases and at J to 3 bases, leaving 8 bases not matched to a gene. The CDR3: CAISTGTGGGDTEAFF. As DNA, the CDR3 is TGTGCCATCAGTACCGGGACAGGGGGTGGGGACACTGAAGCTTTCTTT.

The V and J genes are TRBV6-1 and TRBJ2-1, with 7 bases fitting TRBD1. Germline CDR1 MNHNS, CDR2 SASEGT. CDR3 length: 15 amino acids. The V gene end was trimmed by 3 bases and the J gene end by 4 bases; junction bases not matched to a gene: 6. CDR3 protein: CASSEQGVGYNEQFF. CDR3 DNA sequence: TGTGCCAGCAGTGAGCAGGGGGTAGGGTACAATGAGCAGTTCTTC.